The T cell receptor (beta chain) under discussion was sequenced for a study of T cells in localized non-small cell lung cancer. The CDR3 runs to 14 residues. V lost 5 bases, J lost 3 bases, and 2 bases stayed unmatched. Germline lookup yields CDR1 MDHEN and CDR2 SYDVKM. Concerning this clone itself: The sample carries other DNA sequences with the same CDR3.

Libraries were prepared by immunoSEQ multiplex PCR; TCRdb keeps only in-frame clonotypes and omits some of them. The sample contains 35,000 or so clones, around 88% of which appear only once. The source was peripheral blood, collected before any cancer treatment. The rearrangement links TRBV28 to TRBJ2-4; 9 nucleotides line up with TRBD2. The sequence was collected from a woman aged 40-69 years with stage I lung adenocarcinoma. This CDR3 reads CASSLSGGKNIQYF. CDR3 in DNA: TGTGCCAGCAGTCTTAGCGGGGGCAAAAACATTCAGTACTTC. Complete variable domain (other parts from reference TRBV28 and TRBJ2-4): DVKVTQSSRYLVKRTGEKVFLECVQDMDHENMFWYRQDPGLGLRLIYFSYDVKMKEKGDIPEGYSVSREKKERFSLILESASTNQTSMYLCASSLSGGKNIQYFGAGTRLSVL.